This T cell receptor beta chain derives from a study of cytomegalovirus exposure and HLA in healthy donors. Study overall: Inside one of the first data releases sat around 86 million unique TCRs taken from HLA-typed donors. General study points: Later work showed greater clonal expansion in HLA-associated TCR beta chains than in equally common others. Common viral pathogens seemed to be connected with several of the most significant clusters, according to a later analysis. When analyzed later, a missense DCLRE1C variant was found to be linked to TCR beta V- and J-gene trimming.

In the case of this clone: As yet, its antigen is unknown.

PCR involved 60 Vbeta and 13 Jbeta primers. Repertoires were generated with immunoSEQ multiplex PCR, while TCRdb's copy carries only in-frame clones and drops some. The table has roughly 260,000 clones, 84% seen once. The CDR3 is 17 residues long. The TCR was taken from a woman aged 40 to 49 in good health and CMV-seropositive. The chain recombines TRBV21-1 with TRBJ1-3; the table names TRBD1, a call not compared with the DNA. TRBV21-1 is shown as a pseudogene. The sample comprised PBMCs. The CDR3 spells CASSKDTGTGSGNTIYF. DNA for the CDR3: TGTGCCAGCAGCAAAGACACCGGGACAGGGTCTGGAAACACCATATATTTT.